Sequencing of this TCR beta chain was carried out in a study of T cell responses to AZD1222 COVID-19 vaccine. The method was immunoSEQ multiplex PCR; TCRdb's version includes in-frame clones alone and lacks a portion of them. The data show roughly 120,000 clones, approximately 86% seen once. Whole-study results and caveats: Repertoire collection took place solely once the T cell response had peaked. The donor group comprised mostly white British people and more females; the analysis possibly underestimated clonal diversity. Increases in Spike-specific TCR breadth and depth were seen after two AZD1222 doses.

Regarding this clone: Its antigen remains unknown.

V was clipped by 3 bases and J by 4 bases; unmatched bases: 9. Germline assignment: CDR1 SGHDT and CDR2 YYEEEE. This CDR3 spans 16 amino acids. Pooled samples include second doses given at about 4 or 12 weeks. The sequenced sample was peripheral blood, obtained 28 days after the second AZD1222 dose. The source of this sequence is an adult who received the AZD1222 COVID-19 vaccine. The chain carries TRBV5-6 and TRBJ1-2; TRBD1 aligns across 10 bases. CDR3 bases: TGTGCCAGCAGCTCCCCTTCGACAGGGGGCACCTATGGCTACACCTTC. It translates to CASSSPSTGGTYGYTF.